The 2 T cell receptor beta chains listed next were all sequenced from one sample in a study of cytomegalovirus exposure and HLA in healthy donors. The PCR employed 60 Vbeta primers together with 13 Jbeta primers. Profiled with immunoSEQ multiplex PCR; TCRdb holds only in-frame clones, not every one. The sample records 90,000 to 100,000 clones, more than 70% being singletons. The sample consisted of PBMCs. These receptor sequences come from a man aged 18 to 29 in good health and CMV-seronegative.

To note about this clone: The germline gene is not matched at one end of the junction; a read error may be the cause. The chain links TRBV7-9 to TRBJ2-5; D is unclear. The CDR3 is 13 amino acids. CDR1 and CDR2 (germline): SEHNR, FQNEAQ (reference sequence). DNA of the CDR3: TGTTCCAGCAGCTTAGCCGGTCCAGAGACCCAGTACTTC. It translates to CSSSLAGPETQYF.

The V call is TRBV5-5, the J call TRBJ2-2; 8 bases match TRBD1. Germline V gene lookup returns CDR1 SGHKS and CDR2 YYEKEE (reference sequence). The CDR3 spans 16 residues. After removal of 4 bases from V and 7 bases from J, the junction contained 12 bases not matched to a gene. CDR3 amino acids: CASSPLLRGQNGELFF. The CDR3 DNA reads TGTGCCAGCAGCCCCCTCCTCAGGGGGCAGAACGGGGAGCTGTTTTTT.